What follows are 27 T cell receptor beta chains derived from one specimen sequenced in a study of cytomegalovirus exposure and HLA in healthy donors. The PCR contained 60 Vbeta and 13 Jbeta primers. The protocol was immunoSEQ multiplex PCR, while the TCRdb copy is restricted to in-frame clones and leaves out a portion. The sample has approximately 180,000 clones, about four fifths seen once; the top ten hold 1.5% to 2%. Sequenced material: PBMCs. The receptors stem from a woman in her forties or fifties in good health and CMV-seronegative.

The chain employs TRBV5-1 and TRBJ1-1; 8 bases match TRBD1. V trimming: 4 bases; J trimming: 8 bases; junction bases outside the gene matches: 10. Germline CDR1 SGHRS, CDR2 YFSETQ. The length of the CDR3 is 14 residues. CDR3 loop: CASSRQGALFEAFF. The DNA for the CDR3 is TGCGCCAGCAGCCGTCAGGGGGCACTATTCGAAGCTTTCTTT.

The chain is built from TRBV18 and TRBJ2-6; D might be TRBD2 (6 bases). The V gene's germline CDR1 is KGHSH and CDR2 LQKENI. This CDR3 has 18 residues. Trimming removed 3 bases from V and 0 bases from J, with 15 bases in between. CDR3 sequence (DNA): TGTGCCAGCTCACCCTTGGGGGGACGGAACTCTGGGGCCAACGTCCTGACTTTC. It specifies CASSPLGGRNSGANVLTF.

The chain carries TRBV2 and TRBJ1-5, with 8 bases lining up with TRBD1. The trim removed 6 bases at V and 4 bases at J, leaving 11 bases unmatched. The length of the CDR3 is 16 residues. The V gene's germline CDR1 is SNHLY and CDR2 FYNNEI. The CDR3 coding sequence is TGTGCCAGCAGGGGCCAGGACAGGGCGCTAAATCAGCCCCAGCATTTT. Translation: CASRGQDRALNQPQHF.

The genes are TRBV27 and TRBJ1-6, with no clear D. V gave up 6 bases and J gave up 7 bases, with 13 bases separating them. CDR1 MNHEY and CDR2 SMNVEV come from the germline V gene (reference sequence). The CDR3 is 14 amino acids. CDR3 sequence reads: CASSPAGLNSPLHF. In DNA form, the CDR3 reads TGTGCCAGCAGCCCCGCAGGATTAAATTCACCCCTCCACTTT.

The chain is built from TRBV5-6 and TRBJ1-4; no clear D. From germline, CDR1 is SGHDT and CDR2 YYEEEE. The V and J ends lost 4 bases and 5 bases respectively, with 12 bases between them. This CDR3 has 14 amino acids. CDR3 amino acids: CASSRRDINEKLFF. The CDR3 nucleotides read TGTGCCAGCAGCCGCCGGGATATCAATGAAAAACTGTTTTTT. Based on the CDR3 plus reference TRBV5-6 and TRBJ1-4, the full variable domain is DAGVTQSPTHLIKTRGQQVTLRCSPKSGHDTVSWYQQALGQGPQFIFQYYEEEERQRGNFPDRFSGHQFPNYSSELNVNALLLGDSALYLCASSRRDINEKLFFGSGTQLSVL.

This chain connects TRBV6-1 to TRBJ1-5; 7 positions match TRBD1. The CDR3 is 16 amino acids. V gave up 1 base and J gave up 0 bases; unmatched junction bases: 3. Germline V gene data show CDR1 as MNHNS and CDR2 as SASEGT. The CDR3 spells CASSEGDSYSNQPQHF. For the CDR3, the DNA is TGTGCCAGCAGTGAAGGGGACAGCTATAGCAATCAGCCCCAGCATTTT.

The chain carries TRBV7-9 and TRBJ1-5; 9 bases fit TRBD1. V lost 0 bases to trimming and J lost 7 bases; unmatched junction nucleotides: 7. Germline V gives CDR1 SEHNR, CDR2 FQNEAQ (reference sequence). The CDR3 totals 16 residues. CDR3 in DNA: TGTGCCAGCAGCTTAGCCCGGGACAGGGAGGAACAGCCCCAGCATTTT. Amino acids: CASSLARDREEQPQHF. Together with reference TRBV7-9 and TRBJ1-5, the CDR3 gives the full variable domain: DTGVSQNPRHKITKRGQNVTFRCDPISEHNRLYWYRQTLGQGPEFLTYFQNEAQLEKSRLLSDRFSAERPKGSFSTLEIQRTEQGDSAMYLCASSLARDREEQPQHFGDGTRLSIL.

This clone was observed once. The chain is built from TRBV7-2 and TRBJ2-2; unclear D gene. Germline V gene sequence: CDR1 SGHTA, CDR2 FQGNSA. The CDR3 covers 14 residues. V lost 3 bases, J lost 7 bases, and 12 bases lay in between. The CDR3, as DNA: TGTGCCAGCAGCTTTACCGGTATAATCGGGGAGCTGTTTTTT. Translation: CASSFTGIIGELFF.

The chain links TRBV7-9 to TRBJ1-1; perhaps TRBD1 as D (6 bases). The length of the CDR3 is 16 residues. Germline V CDR1 and CDR2: SEHNR, FQNEAQ (reference sequence). V was cut by 6 bases and J by 0 bases, with 17 bases left in between. CDR3 DNA sequence: TGTGCCAGCAGGCAATCCGGGACAACAATGAACACTGAAGCTTTCTTT. Protein: CASRQSGTTMNTEAFF.

The V and J genes are TRBV2 and TRBJ2-7; the match to TRBD1 covers 9 bases. CDR1 and CDR2 (germline): SNHLY, FYNNEI. The V gene end was trimmed by 5 bases and the J gene end by 0 bases; junction bases not matched to a gene: 5. The CDR3 runs to 15 residues. The CDR3 DNA reads as TGTGCCAGCAGTACGGGGACAGGGAGCTCCTACGAGCAGTACTTC. It is translated as CASSTGTGSSYEQYF. Full variable domain (outside the CDR3, taken from reference TRBV2 and TRBJ2-7): EPEVTQTPSHQVTQMGQEVILRCVPISNHLYFYWYRQILGQKVEFLVSFYNNEISEKSEIFDDQFSVERPDGSNFTLKIRSTKLEDSAMYFCASSTGTGSSYEQYFGPGTRLTVT.

The rearrangement links TRBV27 to TRBJ2-2, with TRBD2 as a possible D gene (6 bases). V shed 5 bases and J shed 3 bases, with 22 bases lying between them. This CDR3 has 18 residues. Per the germline V gene, CDR1 is MNHEY and CDR2 is SMNVEV (reference sequence). The CDR3 loop reads CASSTPPSWREDTGELFF. The CDR3 coding sequence is TGTGCCAGCAGTACCCCCCCGTCATGGCGGGAAGACACCGGGGAGCTGTTTTTT.

The chain uses TRBV12-5 and TRBJ1-5, with TRBD1 matching 7 bases. The V gene's germline CDR1 is LGHNT and CDR2 FRNRAP. V trimming: 5 bases; J trimming: 2 bases; junction bases outside the gene matches: 9. This CDR3 is built from 16 residues. The CDR3 DNA is TGTGCTAGTGGTACAGACAGGGTCTCGGGCAATCAGCCCCAGCATTTT. It translates to CASGTDRVSGNQPQHF.

With regard to this clone: A read error may produce the germline difference seen at one junction end. The chain recombines TRBV5-1 with TRBJ1-1; 11 bases are a match to TRBD1. Looked up from germline, CDR1 is SGHRS and CDR2 is YFSETQ. The CDR3 is 18 amino acids. CDR3 coding DNA: TGCACCAGCAGCTGGGGGACAGGGGGGCTGGCGATGAACACTGAAGCTTTCTTT. The encoded protein is CTSSWGTGGLAMNTEAFF.

This clone was seen a single time. The V gene is TRBV5-1, the J gene TRBJ2-7; unclear D gene. The CDR3 has 14 residues. From germline, CDR1 is SGHRS and CDR2 YFSETQ. Trimming took off 0 bases at V and 4 bases at J, with 11 bases between the two ends. This CDR3 reads CASSLGEPRYEQYF. In DNA form, the CDR3 reads TGCGCCAGCAGCTTGGGAGAGCCCAGGTACGAGCAGTACTTC.

This chain links TRBV7-6 with TRBJ1-2, with TRBD1 as a possible D gene (6 bases). Germline loops: CDR1 SGHVS, CDR2 FNYEAQ. The CDR3 runs 14 residues. The ends were cut back, 1 base at V and 5 bases at J, with 11 bases in the middle. CDR3 in amino acids: CASSLEGGSYGYTF. CDR3 sequence (DNA): TGTGCCAGCAGCTTAGAAGGGGGTTCATATGGCTACACCTTC. The entire variable domain, with the rest obtained from reference TRBV7-6 and TRBJ1-2, is as follows: GAGVSQSPRYKVTKRGQDVALRCDPISGHVSLYWYRQALGQGPEFLTYFNYEAQQDKSGLPNDRFSAERPEGSISTLTIQRTEQRDSAMYRCASSLEGGSYGYTFGSGTRLTVV.

The V gene is TRBV5-1, the J gene TRBJ1-2; D unresolved. Germline CDR1 reads SGHRS; CDR2 reads YFSETQ. With 5 bases removed from V and 5 bases from J, the gap between germline ends came to 13 bases. The CDR3 contains 13 residues. CDR3 nucleotides: TGCGCCAGCAGTCTGCGGCAAGAATATGGCTACACCTTC. As protein: CASSLRQEYGYTF.

The chain has TRBV5-6 and TRBJ1-4; TRBD1 aligns across 9 bases. The germline CDR1 and CDR2 sequences are SGHDT and YYEEEE. This CDR3 region has 16 residues. The V gene end was trimmed by 4 bases and the J gene end by 6 bases; junction bases not matched to a gene: 10. For the CDR3, the DNA is TGTGCCAGCAGCCTACAAGGGACAGGGAGTTATGAAAAACTGTTTTTT. Translation gives CASSLQGTGSYEKLFF.

V and J are TRBV4-3 and TRBJ1-2; the D gene is possibly TRBD1 (5 bases). Germline lookup yields CDR1 LGHNA and CDR2 YSLEER. V gave up 5 bases and J gave up 4 bases, with 8 bases separating them. This CDR3 is built from 12 residues. CDR3 in amino acids: CASSTGGYGYTF. DNA for the CDR3: TGCGCCAGCAGCACCGGGGGCTATGGCTACACCTTC.

This clone was picked up a small number of times. J is TRBJ1-5 and V is TRBV7-8, with 9 nucleotides matching TRBD1. V trimming: 8 bases; J trimming: 15 bases; junction bases outside the gene matches: 11. Germline V gene lookup returns CDR1 SGHVS and CDR2 FQNEAQ. There are 12 residues in the CDR3. The CDR3 sequence: CASQGQGSPWHF. DNA of the CDR3: TGTGCCAGCCAAGGACAGGGGTCCCCCTGGCATTTT.

The chain has TRBV7-6 and TRBJ2-7; 9 nucleotides align to TRBD1. CDR3 length: 13 amino acids. V lost 5 bases, J lost 6 bases, and 5 bases stayed unmatched. CDR1 and CDR2 (germline): SGHVS, FNYEAQ. CDR3 bases: TGTGCCAGCAGCCCTATGACAGGGGGCGAGCAGTACTTC. Translating gives CASSPMTGGEQYF.

The J gene is TRBJ1-1, the V gene TRBV15; D is perhaps TRBD1 (5 bases). Looked up from germline, CDR1 is LNHNV and CDR2 is YYDKDF (reference sequence). The CDR3 extends over 14 amino acids. Trimming cost V 0 bases and J 1 base, with 6 bases left between them. The CDR3 loop is CATSRDRENTEAFF. The DNA of the CDR3 is TGTGCCACCAGCAGAGACAGGGAGAACACTGAAGCTTTCTTT.

The chain couples TRBV11-1 to TRBJ2-3; D not certain. This CDR3 has 17 amino acids. Between the trimmed V and J ends, which lost 0 bases and 0 bases, there was a span of 13 bases. CDR1 is SGHAT and CDR2 is FQDESV in the germline V gene (reference sequence). CDR3 bases: TGTGCCAGCAGCTTAGCCCCAGGAAAGCTAAGCACAGATACGCAGTATTTT. It translates to CASSLAPGKLSTDTQYF.

This chain connects TRBV6-5 to TRBJ1-6, with a tentative D call TRBD1 (5 bases). The V and J ends lost 2 bases and 7 bases respectively, with 12 bases between them. The CDR3 runs 15 residues. CDR1 is MNHEY and CDR2 is SVGAGI in the germline V gene. DNA for the CDR3: TGTGCCAGCAGTTACGAAAGGGGAATCAATTCACCCCTCCACTTT. It translates to CASSYERGINSPLHF.

V gene TRBV7-9 combines with J gene TRBJ2-5, with D unresolved. The germline V gene encodes CDR1 SEHNR and CDR2 FQNEAQ (reference sequence). The ends were cut back, 1 base at V and 1 base at J, with 10 bases in the middle. CDR3 length: 15 residues. CDR3 loop: CASSLGGGIQETQYF. As DNA, the CDR3 is TGTGCCAGCAGCTTAGGAGGCGGTATCCAAGAGACCCAGTACTTC.

The J gene is TRBJ1-3, the V gene TRBV7-9; D uncertain. This CDR3 region has 13 residues. Trimming left V 5 bases short and J 2 bases short, with 7 bases between. Germline CDR1 is SEHNR and CDR2 is FQNEAQ (reference sequence). The CDR3 nucleotides read TGTGCCAGCAGCGCGACTGCTGGAAACACCATATATTTT. Protein product: CASSATAGNTIYF. Variable domain in full (rest from reference TRBV7-9 and TRBJ1-3): DTGVSQNPRHKITKRGQNVTFRCDPISEHNRLYWYRQTLGQGPEFLTYFQNEAQLEKSRLLSDRFSAERPKGSFSTLEIQRTEQGDSAMYLCASSATAGNTIYFGEGSWLTVV.

The V gene is TRBV7-2, the J gene TRBJ1-3; TRBD1 aligns across 9 bases. CDR1 and CDR2 from the germline V gene are SGHTA and FQGNSA. V shed 5 bases, J shed 3 bases, and the junction held 11 bases outside the gene matches. The CDR3 runs 17 residues. For the CDR3, the DNA is TGTGCCAGCAGCCCATCCTCTACAGGGGGCGGTGGAAACACCATATATTTT. Protein product: CASSPSSTGGGGNTIYF.

This rearrangement joins TRBV27 to TRBJ2-3, with TRBD2 identical over 15 bases. There are 18 residues in the CDR3. Per the germline V gene, CDR1 is MNHEY and CDR2 is SMNVEV (reference sequence). V was pared by 6 bases and J by 5 bases, with 12 bases of the junction left unmatched. CDR3 sequence: CASSLPGLAGGPRDTQYF. CDR3 coding DNA: TGTGCCAGCAGCCTACCCGGACTAGCGGGAGGGCCGAGAGATACGCAGTATTTT.